The 24 T cell receptor beta chains presented below share a single source sample, sequenced in a study of T cell clusters in autoimmune cytopenias (dated by TCRdb to about 2019). These reads were obtained on an Illumina MiSeq. TRB rearrangements were amplified by multiplex PCR using a touch-down protocol with TRB-A and TRB-B primer pools mixed in one tube. Reads reprocessed by TCRdb are summarized as one entry per CDR3 protein sequence, and DNA is absent. This specimen's table enumerates some 7,800 distinct CDR3 sequences. 20% to 25% of the sample is taken by the ten largest. TRB amplification used around 260 ng of peripheral blood genomic DNA, around 40,000 genome equivalents, per sample. The sequencing input was peripheral blood. The receptors stem from a human donor with an autoimmune cytopenia or autoimmune hepatitis (not recorded which).

The genes are TRBV7-2 and TRBJ1-1; TCRdb selects TRBD1, and the lack of DNA leaves this call unchecked. The CDR3 contains 15 residues. Germline V gene sequence: CDR1 SGHTA, CDR2 FQGNSA. CDR3 amino acids: CASSLVPGLNTEAFF.

This chain links TRBV2 with TRBJ1-2; TCRdb outputs TRBD1, but without DNA this stays unchecked. The CDR3 loop spans 13 amino acids. The V gene's germline CDR1 is SNHLY and CDR2 FYNNEI. The CDR3 is CASNPQGWTGYTF.

The rearrangement joins TRBV6-5 to TRBJ1-2. Germline values: CDR1 MNHEY, CDR2 SVGAGI. The CDR3 consists of 17 residues. CDR3: CASSLKSPYSNLYGYTF.

The chain uses TRBV25-1 and TRBJ1-1; TCRdb indicates TRBD1, and absent DNA this call remains unverified. The CDR3 extends over 15 amino acids. Germline V gene data show CDR1 as MGHDK and CDR2 as SYGVNS. The CDR3 loop is CASSETTGGGTEAFF.

This chain links TRBV2 with TRBJ1-2; TCRdb selects TRBD1, and the lack of DNA leaves this call unchecked. The CDR3 covers 13 residues. Germline V gene lookup returns CDR1 SNHLY and CDR2 FYNNEI. CDR3 in amino acids: CASRQGTAYGYTF.

CDR3 in amino acids: CASSKIPAGELFF. The chain has TRBV27 and TRBJ2-2. Per germline, CDR1 MNHEY and CDR2 SMNVEV (reference sequence). This CDR3 region has 13 residues.

V and J are TRBV15 and TRBJ2-7; TCRdb's D call, TRBD2, is unchecked because there is no DNA. CDR3 length: 15 residues. Germline V gene sequence: CDR1 LNHNV, CDR2 YYDKDF (reference sequence). This CDR3 reads CATSRQDLGAYEQYF.

This chain connects TRBV5-6 to TRBJ2-3. This CDR3 is 15 amino acids long. Germline CDR1 SGHDT, CDR2 YYEEEE. The CDR3 loop is CASSLGQIRTDTQYF.

CDR3 residues: CASSSSVGEGYGYTF. The rearrangement links TRBV12-3 or TRBV12-4 to TRBJ1-2. This CDR3 region has 15 residues.

The rearrangement links TRBV18 to TRBJ1-2; TCRdb proposes TRBD1, but this gene call is untestable without DNA. The CDR3 length is 16 residues. Germline V gives CDR1 KGHSH, CDR2 LQKENI. Here the CDR3 reads CASSENGGISKDGYTF.

V usage is TRBV6-4 and J usage is TRBJ1-5. This CDR3 contains 15 residues. Germline V gene sequence: CDR1 MRHNA, CDR2 SNTAGT. The CDR3 reads CASSRDSNSNQPQHF.

This clonotype is called medium-sized based on its frequency. The V call is TRBV6-5, the J call TRBJ1-1. CDR3 length equals 13 residues. Germline-derived CDR1 and CDR2 are MNHEY and SVGAGI. The CDR3 loop reads CASSYETNTEAFF.

CDR3 residues: CASSVGGPTDTQYF. The rearrangement joins TRBV9 to TRBJ2-3; TCRdb gives TRBD2 as the D gene, but with no DNA this cannot be confirmed. The CDR3 has 14 amino acids. Per germline, CDR1 SGDLS and CDR2 YYNGEE.

V usage is TRBV10-3 and J usage is TRBJ1-4. There are 13 residues in the CDR3. Per the germline V gene, CDR1 is ENHRY and CDR2 is SYGVKD. The CDR3 sequence: CAIMRGPNEKLFF.

This chain joins TRBV11-2 and TRBJ1-2; the D call of TRBD1 rests on TCRdb alone, since no DNA is present to check it. The length of the CDR3 is 16 residues. CDR1 and CDR2 (germline): SGHAT, FQNNGV. This CDR3 reads CASSRSSSTGIHGYTF.

V is TRBV7-3 and J is TRBJ2-2; the TRBD2 assignment by TCRdb is unverifiable without DNA. CDR1 is SGHTA, CDR2 FQGTGA, per germline. The CDR3 length is 17 residues. CDR3 amino acids: CASSLPAGGIEPGELFF.

This clonotype shows up as medium-sized by frequency. The CDR3 loop is CASSYSGTGPMGAIYF. This chain joins TRBV6-5 and TRBJ1-3; the D gene TCRdb calls, TRBD1, cannot be checked with no DNA. CDR1 MNHEY and CDR2 SVGAGI come from the germline V gene. This CDR3 is built from 16 residues.

The chain is built from TRBV20-1 and TRBJ2-5; the D call from TCRdb, TRBD1, cannot be confirmed without DNA. CDR1 and CDR2 from the germline V gene are DFQATT and SNEGSKA (reference sequence). The CDR3 length is 18 residues. The CDR3 here is CSARDTGKTQGYQETQYF.

The chain employs TRBV12-5 and TRBJ1-2. CDR1 is LGHNT and CDR2 is FRNRAP in the germline V gene. This CDR3 is built from 12 residues. Here the CDR3 reads CASGISGYGYTF.

The J gene is TRBJ2-3, the V gene TRBV5-4; the D call from TCRdb, TRBD2, cannot be confirmed without DNA. This CDR3 is built from 15 residues. Germline V gene lookup returns CDR1 SGHNT and CDR2 YYREEE (reference sequence). Here the CDR3 reads CASSSPGGRGDTQYF.

By frequency, this clonotype registers medium-sized. This chain links TRBV12-3 or TRBV12-4 with TRBJ2-7; absent DNA, TCRdb's TRBD1 call cannot be checked. CDR3 length equals 13 residues. The CDR3 here is CASSETGNYEQYF.

The gene calls are TRBV5-1 and TRBJ1-4; TCRdb names TRBD1, which stays unverified in the absence of DNA. This CDR3 has 14 residues. In germline, CDR1 is SGHRS, CDR2 YFSETQ. This CDR3 reads CASSFDRVFEKLFF.

The rearrangement joins TRBV7-2 to TRBJ2-2; the TCRdb call, TRBD1, lacks DNA for checking. There are 16 residues in the CDR3. Germline V gives CDR1 SGHTA, CDR2 FQGNSA. CDR3 loop: CASSSKSTGNTGELFF.

According to its frequency, this clonotype is medium-sized. The chain couples TRBV6-5 to TRBJ2-3. Per the germline V gene, CDR1 is MNHEY and CDR2 is SVGAGI. The length of the CDR3 is 14 residues. The CDR3 loop is CASSYSQGTDTQYF.